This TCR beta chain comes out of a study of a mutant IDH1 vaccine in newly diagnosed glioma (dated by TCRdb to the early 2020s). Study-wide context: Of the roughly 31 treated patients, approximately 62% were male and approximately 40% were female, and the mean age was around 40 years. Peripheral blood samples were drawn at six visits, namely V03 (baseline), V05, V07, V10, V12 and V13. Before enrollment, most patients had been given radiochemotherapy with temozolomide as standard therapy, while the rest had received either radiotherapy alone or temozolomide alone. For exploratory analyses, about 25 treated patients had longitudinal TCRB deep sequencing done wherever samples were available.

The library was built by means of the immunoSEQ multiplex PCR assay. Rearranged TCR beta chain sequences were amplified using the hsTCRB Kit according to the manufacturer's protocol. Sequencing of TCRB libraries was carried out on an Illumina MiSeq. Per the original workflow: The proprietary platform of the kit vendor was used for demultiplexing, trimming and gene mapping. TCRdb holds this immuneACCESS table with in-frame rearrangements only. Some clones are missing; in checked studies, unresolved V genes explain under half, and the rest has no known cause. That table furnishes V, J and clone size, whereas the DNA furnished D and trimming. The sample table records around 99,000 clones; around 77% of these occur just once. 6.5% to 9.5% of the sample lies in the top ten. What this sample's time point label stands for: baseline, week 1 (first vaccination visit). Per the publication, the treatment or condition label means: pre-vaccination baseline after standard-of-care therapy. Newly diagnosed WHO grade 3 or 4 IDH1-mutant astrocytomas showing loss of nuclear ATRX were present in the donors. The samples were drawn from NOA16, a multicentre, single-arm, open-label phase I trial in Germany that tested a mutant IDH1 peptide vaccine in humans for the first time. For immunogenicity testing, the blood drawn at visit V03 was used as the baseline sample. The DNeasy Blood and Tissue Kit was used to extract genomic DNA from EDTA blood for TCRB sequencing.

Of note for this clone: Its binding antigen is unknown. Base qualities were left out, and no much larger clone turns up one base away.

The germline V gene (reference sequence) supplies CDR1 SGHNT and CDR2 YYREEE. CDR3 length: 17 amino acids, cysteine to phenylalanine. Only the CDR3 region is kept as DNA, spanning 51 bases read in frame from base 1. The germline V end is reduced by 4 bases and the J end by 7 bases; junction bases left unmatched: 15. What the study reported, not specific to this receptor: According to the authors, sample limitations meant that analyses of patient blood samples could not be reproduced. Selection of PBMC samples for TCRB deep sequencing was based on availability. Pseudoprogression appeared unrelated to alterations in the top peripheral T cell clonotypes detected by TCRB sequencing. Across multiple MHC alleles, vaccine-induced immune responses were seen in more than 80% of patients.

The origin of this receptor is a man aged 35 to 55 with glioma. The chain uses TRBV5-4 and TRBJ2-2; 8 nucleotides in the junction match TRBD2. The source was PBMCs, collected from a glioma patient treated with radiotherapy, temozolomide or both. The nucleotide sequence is TGTGCCAGCAGCCCGCGGGTGAGCGGGGGACTTCTCGGGGAGCTGTTTTTT. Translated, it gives CASSPRVSGGLLGELFF.